One T cell receptor beta chain is described in this entry. The antigen remains unidentified. The data originate from a study of T cells in Graves' hyperthyroidism and ophthalmopathy. CDR1 is SGHNT, CDR2 YYREEE, per germline (reference sequence). With 1 base removed from V and 1 base from J, the gap between germline ends came to 12 bases. CDR3 length: 15 amino acids. The investigators amplified TCR beta CDR3 regions from RNA transcripts. A first-round RT-PCR of the TCR CDR3 used the HTBI primer set. MiXCR, applied by TCRdb to the multiplex PCR reads, yields one record per CDR3 protein. Of about 150,000 distinct CDR3 sequences listed, 22% are singletons. General study points: Blood also held most thyroid clonotypes expanded beyond 0.001.

Pregnant or lactating patients were excluded, as were those with uncontrolled infection or other autoimmune disease. Diagnoses rested on clinical symptoms, serum thyroxine and TRAb, thyroid ultrasound and orbital computed tomography. The authors obtained PBMCs from roughly 10 ml of fresh peripheral blood. The chain links TRBV5-4 to TRBJ2-7; D is unresolved. Sequencing was carried out using blood. The source of this sequence is a woman between 50 and 59 years old with Graves' hyperthyroidism that later progressed to Graves' ophthalmopathy. CDR3 in amino acids: CASSLSSHPSYEQYF. The CDR3 bases are TGTGCCAGCAGCTTGTCCTCTCACCCTTCCTACGAGCAGTACTTC.